The 27 T cell receptor beta chains below were found in one sample sequenced in a study of identical twins. TCRdb re-analysed the 5' RACE reads in MiXCR, keeping a single row per CDR3 protein. Of roughly 570,000 distinct CDR3 sequences detected, 9% to 10% appear once; the ten largest clones hold roughly 3%. This sample was shared with a second study, whose subject was yellow fever vaccine responses in identical twins.

Sequencing was done on a sample of PBMCs. These receptors came from a woman under 30 in good health.

This clonotype was observed a few times. The chain recombines TRBV20-1 with TRBJ1-5; D not resolved. The V end lost 6 bases, the J end lost 3 bases, and 15 bases lay between the germline ends. Germline V gene lookup returns CDR1 DFQATT and CDR2 SNEGSKA (reference sequence). The CDR3 spans 14 residues. The CDR3 reads CSAPVLGINQPQHF. The CDR3 DNA reads as TGCAGTGCCCCCGTGCTCGGGATCAATCAGCCCCAGCATTTT.

This clonotype was counted between two and nine times. V usage is TRBV11-2 and J usage is TRBJ2-5; D may be TRBD1 or TRBD2 (5 bases each). The CDR3 is made up of 15 amino acids. V was shortened by 3 bases and J by 5 bases, with 16 bases between the two germline ends. CDR1 SGHAT and CDR2 FQNNGV come from the germline V gene. CDR3: CASSFVQGELETQYF. The CDR3 DNA sequence: TGTGCCAGCAGCTTCGTGCAGGGAGAACTGGAGACCCAGTACTTC.

This clonotype showed up many times. The J gene is TRBJ2-7, the V gene TRBV6-5; perhaps TRBD1 as D (6 bases). CDR3 length: 12 amino acids. Germline V lookup: CDR1 MNHEY, CDR2 SVGAGI. The ends were cut back, 6 bases at V and 5 bases at J, with 11 bases in the middle. The CDR3 DNA reads TGTGCCAGCAGCCGCAGGGGCGACGAGCAGTACTTC. This sequence encodes CASSRRGDEQYF.

The V call is TRBV20-1, the J call TRBJ1-2; 7 nucleotides align to TRBD1. CDR1 is DFQATT, CDR2 SNEGSKA, per germline (reference sequence). The CDR3 extends over 13 amino acids. The V gene end was trimmed by 6 bases and the J gene end by 2 bases; junction bases not matched to a gene: 6. The CDR3 DNA sequence: TGCAGTGCCCTACTGGGACAGAACTATGGCTACACCTTC. Amino acid sequence: CSALLGQNYGYTF.

The chain combines TRBV7-2 with TRBJ1-6; D may be TRBD1 (5 bases). Germline lookup yields CDR1 SGHTA and CDR2 FQGNSA. Between the trimmed V and J ends, which lost 5 bases and 5 bases, there was a span of 13 bases. This CDR3 spans 15 amino acids. The CDR3 sequence: CASSQGRGDNSPLHF. The CDR3 nucleotides are TGTGCCAGCAGCCAAGGGAGGGGAGATAATTCACCCCTCCACTTT.

This clonotype was seen at least ten times. The chain recombines TRBV7-9 with TRBJ2-7; TRBD2 matches 8 bases. Germline CDR1 and CDR2: SEHNR and FQNEAQ (reference sequence). The CDR3 length is 16 residues. J gave up 3 bases and V 3 bases, and 10 bases lay outside the gene matches. CDR3 nucleotides: TGTGCCAGCAGCTTCCTGGATGGGACTAGGGACTACGAGCAGTACTTC. This encodes CASSFLDGTRDYEQYF.

This clonotype was picked up many times. The rearrangement links TRBV29-1 to TRBJ2-1; D not resolved. CDR1 and CDR2 (germline): SQVTM, ANQGSEA. The CDR3 extends over 14 amino acids. Trimming removed 3 bases from V and 6 bases from J, with 15 bases in between. The CDR3 spells CSVDYGSIVNEQFF. The CDR3 DNA sequence: TGCAGCGTTGACTACGGGTCAATAGTCAATGAGCAGTTCTTC.

In this sample, this clonotype turned up a few times. V and J are TRBV9 and TRBJ2-7; possibly TRBD2 for D (5 bases). The CDR3 loop spans 14 amino acids. From germline, CDR1 is SGDLS and CDR2 YYNGEE. V was clipped by 0 bases and J by 3 bases, with 10 bases between them. This CDR3 reads CASSVGGRGYEQYF. The CDR3 DNA is TGTGCCAGCAGCGTAGGTGGACGGGGCTACGAGCAGTACTTC. Full variable domain (outside the CDR3, taken from reference TRBV9 and TRBJ2-7): DSGVTQTPKHLITATGQRVTLRCSPRSGDLSVYWYQQSLDQGLQFLIQYYNGEERAKGNILERFSAQQFPDLHSELNLSSLELGDSALYFCASSVGGRGYEQYFGPGTRLTVT.

This clonotype has more than one count but fewer than ten. The chain joins TRBV18 to TRBJ2-7; no clear D gene. CDR3 length: 15 amino acids. Germline assignment: CDR1 KGHSH and CDR2 LQKENI. Trimming pared 5 bases from V and 2 bases from J, leaving 16 bases between. Here the CDR3 reads CASSSSPSEPYEQYF. The CDR3 DNA follows: TGTGCCAGCTCATCTTCCCCGTCGGAACCCTACGAGCAGTACTTC. The entire variable domain, with the rest obtained from reference TRBV18 and TRBJ2-7, is as follows: NAGVMQNPRHLVRRRGQEARLRCSPMKGHSHVYWYRQLPEEGLKFMVYLQKENIIDESGMPKERFSAEFPKEGPSILRIQQVVRGDSAAYFCASSSSPSEPYEQYFGPGTRLTVT.

The table lists this clonotype with a few counts. V and J are TRBV14 and TRBJ1-1, with a weak D call TRBD1 (6 bases). Germline V CDR1 and CDR2: SGHDN, FVKESK. This CDR3 has 13 residues. With 4 bases removed from V and 11 bases from J, the gap between germline ends came to 17 bases. The chain's CDR3 is CASSPTRGAGAFF. The CDR3 nucleotides are TGTGCCAGCAGCCCCACCCGGGGGGCAGGGGCTTTCTTT.

The chain recombines TRBV5-4 with TRBJ2-1; 10 nucleotides line up with TRBD1. Germline lookup yields CDR1 SGHNT and CDR2 YYREEE (reference sequence). V was pared by 4 bases and J by 3 bases, with 7 bases of the junction left unmatched. The CDR3 has 16 residues. The CDR3 loop reads CASSRTTGGFYNEQFF. The DNA of the CDR3 is TGTGCCAGCAGCAGGACGACAGGGGGCTTCTACAATGAGCAGTTCTTC.

Only a few counts were recorded for this clonotype. This chain connects TRBV29-1 to TRBJ1-6, with D possibly being TRBD1 (5 bases). Between the trimmed V and J ends, which lost 0 bases and 0 bases, there was a span of 21 bases. The CDR3 totals 20 residues. Germline CDR1 and CDR2: SQVTM and ANQGSEA. CDR3 loop: CSVEDRLRRFRVSYNSPLHF. The CDR3, as DNA: TGCAGCGTTGAAGATCGGCTCAGGCGGTTCAGGGTCTCCTATAATTCACCCCTCCACTTT.

This chain uses TRBV6-2 or TRBV6-3 with TRBJ2-7; D call uncertain. The ends were cut back, 0 bases at V and 5 bases at J, with 5 bases in the middle. Germline values: CDR1 MNHEY, CDR2 SVGEGT. The CDR3 covers 12 residues. The DNA of the CDR3 is TGTGCCAGCAGTTACTCTATGAACGAGCAGTACTTC. The encoded protein is CASSYSMNEQYF.

At least ten counts were recorded for this clonotype. The gene calls are TRBV5-1 and TRBJ2-7; D is perhaps TRBD2 (5 bases). The CDR3 contains 15 residues. Trimming pared 0 bases from V and 1 base from J, leaving 11 bases between. Germline V CDR1 and CDR2: SGHRS, YFSETQ. The CDR3 DNA is TGCGCCAGCAGCTTGGACGGGAAGGGTTCCTACGAGCAGTACTTC. Its translation: CASSLDGKGSYEQYF.

This clonotype was seen many times. V and J are TRBV7-9 and TRBJ2-3; TRBD2 matches 9 bases. The V segment lost 5 bases and the J segment 2 bases; nucleotides outside the gene matches: 11. The CDR3 runs to 17 residues. CDR1 and CDR2 from the germline V gene are SEHNR and FQNEAQ (reference sequence). This CDR3 reads CASSQGGAGGVTDTQYF. CDR3 nucleotides: TGTGCCAGCAGCCAGGGAGGAGCGGGGGGCGTCACAGATACGCAGTATTTT. The variable domain in full, completed from reference TRBV7-9 and TRBJ2-3, reads DTGVSQNPRHKITKRGQNVTFRCDPISEHNRLYWYRQTLGQGPEFLTYFQNEAQLEKSRLLSDRFSAERPKGSFSTLEIQRTEQGDSAMYLCASSQGGAGGVTDTQYFGPGTRLTVL.

V usage is TRBV6-5 and J usage is TRBJ2-4; TRBD1 or TRBD2 may be the D gene (6 bases each). Trimming removed 2 bases from V and 8 bases from J, with 13 bases in between. Germline V gene sequence: CDR1 MNHEY, CDR2 SVGAGI. There are 14 residues in the CDR3. CDR3 bases: TGTGCCAGCAGTTACCCAAAGGGGGGTGACATTCAGTACTTC. This translates into CASSYPKGGDIQYF.

This clonotype has ten or more counts. The chain uses TRBV25-1 and TRBJ1-2; perhaps TRBD1 as D (5 bases). V was trimmed by 4 bases and J by 4 bases, leaving 13 bases between them. There are 14 residues in the CDR3. CDR1 is MGHDK and CDR2 is SYGVNS in the germline V gene. CDR3 sequence reads: CASSALGDVYGYTF. In DNA form, the CDR3 reads TGTGCCAGCAGTGCCCTGGGGGACGTCTATGGCTACACCTTC.

V and J are TRBV29-1 and TRBJ1-2; perhaps TRBD1 as D (5 bases). The ends were cut back, 4 bases at V and 0 bases at J, with 6 bases in the middle. CDR1 is SQVTM and CDR2 is ANQGSEA in the germline V gene. CDR3 length: 12 amino acids. CDR3 nucleotides: TGCAGCGTTGGACAGTCTAACTATGGCTACACCTTC. As protein: CSVGQSNYGYTF.

This clonotype turned up a few times. V and J are TRBV7-9 and TRBJ2-1; D is ambiguous. From germline, CDR1 is SEHNR and CDR2 FQNEAQ (reference sequence). Trimming cost V 3 bases and J 0 bases, with 9 bases left between them. CDR3 size: 15 residues. CDR3: CASSFSESSYNEQFF. The DNA of the CDR3 is TGTGCCAGCAGCTTTTCGGAGAGCTCCTACAATGAGCAGTTCTTC.

This chain joins TRBV18 and TRBJ1-2, with 7 bases identical to TRBD1. This CDR3 contains 17 residues. J gave up 5 bases and V 3 bases, and 15 bases lay outside the gene matches. Germline loops: CDR1 KGHSH, CDR2 LQKENI. The CDR3, as DNA: TGTGCCAGCTCACCGTCAGAGGGGGCAGGTCCTCAATATGGCTACACCTTC. This gives the protein CASSPSEGAGPQYGYTF.

The chain combines TRBV4-3 with TRBJ2-5; D unresolved. The ends were cut back, 4 bases at V and 4 bases at J, with 10 bases in the middle. This CDR3 is 13 amino acids long. Germline V gives CDR1 LGHNA, CDR2 YSLEER. CDR3 nucleotides: TGCGCCAGCAGCCGTAGGGCCGGAGAGACCCAGTACTTC. It encodes CASSRRAGETQYF.

This clonotype was counted ten times or more. This chain connects TRBV7-2 to TRBJ2-2, with 8 nucleotides matching TRBD2. Germline V lookup: CDR1 SGHTA, CDR2 FQGNSA. The CDR3 loop spans 16 amino acids. V trimming: 1 base; J trimming: 6 bases; junction bases outside the gene matches: 7. The CDR3 coding sequence is TGTGCCAGCAGCTTAGTTTCAACTAGCGGAGCCGGGGAGCTGTTTTTT. Amino acids: CASSLVSTSGAGELFF.

The V gene is TRBV7-9, the J gene TRBJ2-7, with a possible D match to TRBD2 (5 bases). The length of the CDR3 is 13 residues. Germline V lookup: CDR1 SEHNR, CDR2 FQNEAQ (reference sequence). V was clipped by 1 base and J by 6 bases, with 10 bases between them. CDR3 in amino acids: CASSLGEGSEQYF. The CDR3 nucleotides are TGTGCCAGCAGCTTAGGTGAGGGAAGCGAGCAGTACTTC.

The chain couples TRBV20-1 to TRBJ1-3; possibly TRBD1 for D (6 bases). The V end lost 2 bases, the J end lost 0 bases, and 11 bases lay between the germline ends. The germline CDR1 and CDR2 sequences are DFQATT and SNEGSKA (reference sequence). This CDR3 is built from 15 residues. The CDR3 reads CSARLGQHSGNTIYF. The DNA for the CDR3 is TGCAGTGCTAGATTAGGACAGCACTCTGGAAACACCATATATTTT.

This chain links TRBV11-1 with TRBJ2-5, with TRBD2 matching over 13 bases. V lost 5 bases, J lost 2 bases, and 11 bases stayed unmatched. This CDR3 has 18 residues. Germline V CDR1 and CDR2: SGHAT, FQDESV (reference sequence). CDR3 DNA: TGTGCCAGCAGCCTCGGGACTAGCGGGGACCTCCCACAAGAGACCCAGTACTTC. Its translation is CASSLGTSGDLPQETQYF.

This clonotype showed up many times. The DNA for the CDR3 is TGCGCCAGCAGCAGAACCACAGGGGGCGGGAACAATGAGCAGTTCTTC. Its translation: CASSRTTGGGNNEQFF. The V and J genes are TRBV5-1 and TRBJ2-1; 9 nucleotides align to TRBD1. The junction had 10 bases not matched to a gene; V was cut back by 4 bases and J by 5 bases. The CDR3 sequence is 16 residues long. CDR1 is SGHRS, CDR2 YFSETQ, per germline.

This clonotype was seen only a few times. The chain is built from TRBV5-1 and TRBJ1-5; no reliable D call. Germline V gene sequence: CDR1 SGHRS, CDR2 YFSETQ. V lost 0 bases, J lost 5 bases, and 6 bases lay in between. This CDR3 has 13 amino acids. The CDR3: CASSLEGHQPQHF. The CDR3, as DNA: TGCGCCAGCAGCTTGGAAGGGCATCAGCCCCAGCATTTT.